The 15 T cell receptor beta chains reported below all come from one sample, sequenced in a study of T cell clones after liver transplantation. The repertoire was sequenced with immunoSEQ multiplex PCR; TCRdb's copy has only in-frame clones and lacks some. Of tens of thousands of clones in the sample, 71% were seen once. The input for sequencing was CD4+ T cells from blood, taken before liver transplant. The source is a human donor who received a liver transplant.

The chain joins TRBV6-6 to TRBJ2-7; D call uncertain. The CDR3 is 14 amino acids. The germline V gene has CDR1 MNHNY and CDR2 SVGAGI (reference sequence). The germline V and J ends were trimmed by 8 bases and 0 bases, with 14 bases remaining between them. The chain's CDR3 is CASGNERSSYEQYF. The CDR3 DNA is TGTGCCAGCGGAAACGAAAGGAGCTCCTACGAGCAGTACTTC.

CDR3 amino acids: CASSFRTGADTQYF. In DNA form, the CDR3 reads TGTGCCAGCAGCTTTAGGACTGGGGCAGATACGCAGTATTTT. This chain links TRBV5-6 with TRBJ2-3, with D possibly matching TRBD2 (5 bases). Trimming pared 2 bases from V and 4 bases from J, leaving 11 bases between. The CDR3 is 14 amino acids. CDR1 and CDR2 (germline): SGHDT, YYEEEE.

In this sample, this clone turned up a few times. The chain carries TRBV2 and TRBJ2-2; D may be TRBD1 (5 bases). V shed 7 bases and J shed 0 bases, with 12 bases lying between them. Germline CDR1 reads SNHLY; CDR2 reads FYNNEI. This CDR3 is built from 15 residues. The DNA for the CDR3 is TGTGCCAGCAATTACGAACAGGCGAACACCGGGGAGCTGTTTTTT. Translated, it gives CASNYEQANTGELFF. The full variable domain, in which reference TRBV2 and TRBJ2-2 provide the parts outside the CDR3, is EPEVTQTPSHQVTQMGQEVILRCVPISNHLYFYWYRQILGQKVEFLVSFYNNEISEKSEIFDDQFSVERPDGSNFTLKIRSTKLEDSAMYFCASNYEQANTGELFFGEGSRLTVL.

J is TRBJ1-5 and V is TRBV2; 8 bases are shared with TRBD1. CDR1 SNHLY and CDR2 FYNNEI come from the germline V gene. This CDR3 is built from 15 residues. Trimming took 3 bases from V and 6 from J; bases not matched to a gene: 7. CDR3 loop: CASSEIGQGGQPQHF. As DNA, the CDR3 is TGTGCCAGCAGTGAGATAGGACAGGGTGGTCAGCCCCAGCATTTT.

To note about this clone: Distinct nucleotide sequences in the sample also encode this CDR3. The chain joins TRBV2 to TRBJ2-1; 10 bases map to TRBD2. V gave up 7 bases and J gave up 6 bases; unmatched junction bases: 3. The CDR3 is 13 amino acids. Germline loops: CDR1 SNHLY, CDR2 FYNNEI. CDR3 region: CASKAGGVNEQFF. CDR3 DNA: TGTGCCAGCAAAGCGGGGGGGGTCAATGAGCAGTTCTTC.

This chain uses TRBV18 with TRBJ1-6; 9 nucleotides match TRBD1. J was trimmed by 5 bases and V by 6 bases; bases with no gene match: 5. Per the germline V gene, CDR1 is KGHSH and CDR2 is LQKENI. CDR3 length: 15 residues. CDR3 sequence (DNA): TGTGCCAGCTCTGTCCGGGACAGGGATAATTCACCCCTCCACTTT. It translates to CASSVRDRDNSPLHF.

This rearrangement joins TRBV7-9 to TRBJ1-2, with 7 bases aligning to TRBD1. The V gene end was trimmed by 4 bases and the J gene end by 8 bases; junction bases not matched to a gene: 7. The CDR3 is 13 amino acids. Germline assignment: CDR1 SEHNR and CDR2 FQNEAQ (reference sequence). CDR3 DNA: TGTGCCAGCAGCTATTCACAGGGGTCAGGCTACACCTTC. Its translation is CASSYSQGSGYTF.

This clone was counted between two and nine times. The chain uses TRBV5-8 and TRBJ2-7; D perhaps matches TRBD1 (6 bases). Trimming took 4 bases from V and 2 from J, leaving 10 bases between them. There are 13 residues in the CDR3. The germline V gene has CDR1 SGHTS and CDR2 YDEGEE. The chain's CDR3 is CASSQGYAYEQYF. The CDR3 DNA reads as TGTGCCAGCAGCCAGGGGTACGCCTACGAGCAGTACTTC.

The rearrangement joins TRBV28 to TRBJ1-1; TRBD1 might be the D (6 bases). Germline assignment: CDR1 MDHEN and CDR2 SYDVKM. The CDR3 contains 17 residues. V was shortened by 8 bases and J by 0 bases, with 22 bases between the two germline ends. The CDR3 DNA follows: TGTGCCAGCGGAAGATTCAGGGGAAGGTCAATGAACACTGAAGCTTTCTTT. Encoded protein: CASGRFRGRSMNTEAFF.

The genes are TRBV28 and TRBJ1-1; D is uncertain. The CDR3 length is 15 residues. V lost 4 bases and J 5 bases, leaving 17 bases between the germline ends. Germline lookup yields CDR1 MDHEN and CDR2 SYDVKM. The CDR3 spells CASSSFAGYGTEAFF. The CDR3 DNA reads TGTGCCAGCAGTTCCTTCGCGGGGTACGGGACTGAAGCTTTCTTT.

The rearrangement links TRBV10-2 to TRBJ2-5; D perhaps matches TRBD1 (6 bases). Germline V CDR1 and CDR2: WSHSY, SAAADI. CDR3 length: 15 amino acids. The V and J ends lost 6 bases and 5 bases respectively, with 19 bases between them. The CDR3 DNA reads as TGCGCCAGCAGGCGCATGGGGGCGCCGGGGGAGACCCAGTACTTC. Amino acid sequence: CASRRMGAPGETQYF.

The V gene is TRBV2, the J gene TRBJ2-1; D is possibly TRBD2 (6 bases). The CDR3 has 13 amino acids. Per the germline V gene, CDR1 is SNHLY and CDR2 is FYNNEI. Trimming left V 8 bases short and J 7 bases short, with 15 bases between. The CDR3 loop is CASQEGTANEQFF. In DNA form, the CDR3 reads TGTGCCAGCCAAGAAGGGACTGCTAATGAGCAGTTCTTC.

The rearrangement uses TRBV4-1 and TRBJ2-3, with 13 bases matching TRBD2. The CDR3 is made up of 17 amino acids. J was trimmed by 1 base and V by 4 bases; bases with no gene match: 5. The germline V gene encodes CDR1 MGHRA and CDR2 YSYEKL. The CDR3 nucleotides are TGCGCCAGCAGCCGATCCGGGACTAGCGGGGGCACAGATACGCAGTATTTT. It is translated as CASSRSGTSGGTDTQYF.

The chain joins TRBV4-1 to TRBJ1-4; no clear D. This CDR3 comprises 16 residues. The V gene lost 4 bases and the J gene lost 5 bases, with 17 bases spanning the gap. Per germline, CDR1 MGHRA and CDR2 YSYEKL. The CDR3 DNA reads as TGCGCCAGCAGCCTCAGAGCCACCTCGAGGAATGAAAAACTGTTTTTT. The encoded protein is CASSLRATSRNEKLFF.

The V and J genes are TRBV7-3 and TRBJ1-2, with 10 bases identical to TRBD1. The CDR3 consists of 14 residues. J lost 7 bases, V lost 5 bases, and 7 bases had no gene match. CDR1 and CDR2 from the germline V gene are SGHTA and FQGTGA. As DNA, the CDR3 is TGTGCCAGCAGCCCAAGACAGGGGGCAAGTGGCTACACCTTC. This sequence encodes CASSPRQGASGYTF.